This TCR beta chain was recovered during a study of tumour-infiltrating T cells in Burkitt lymphoma. Study-wide background: This cohort included all epidemiological subtypes of Burkitt lymphoma.

V shed 5 bases and J shed 4 bases, with 17 bases lying between them. Germline CDR1 SGHTA, CDR2 FQGNSA. The CDR3 is 15 amino acids. Only in-frame clones appear in the TCRdb table, and some are missing; sequencing was by immunoSEQ multiplex PCR. Here the sample spans thousands of clones, approximately 15% being singletons. Study results and limitations: Several public clonotypes were shared across many Burkitt lymphoma patients.

With respect to this clone: Its antigen remains unidentified.

The receptor's source is a human donor with Burkitt lymphoma. The genes are TRBV7-2 and TRBJ1-2; possible D gene TRBD1, 6 bases. Sequenced input: tumor tissue. The CDR3 nucleotides are TGTGCCAGCAGCCCGTCTTCCAGGGGCGGCTATGGCTACACCTTC. Amino acids: CASSPSSRGGYGYTF.